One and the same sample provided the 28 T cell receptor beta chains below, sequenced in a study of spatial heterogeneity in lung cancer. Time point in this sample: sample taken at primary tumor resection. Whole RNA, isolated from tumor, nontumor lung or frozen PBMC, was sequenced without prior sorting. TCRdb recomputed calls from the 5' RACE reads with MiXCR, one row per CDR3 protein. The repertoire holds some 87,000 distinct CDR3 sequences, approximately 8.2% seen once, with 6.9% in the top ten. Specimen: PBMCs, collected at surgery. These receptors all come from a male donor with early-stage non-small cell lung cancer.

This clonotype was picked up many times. Here the CDR3 reads CASSYAADTQYF. The CDR3, as DNA: TGTGCCAGCAGCTATGCCGCAGATACGCAGTATTTT. The V and J genes are TRBV7-2 and TRBJ2-3; no definite D call. The CDR3 consists of 12 residues. From germline, CDR1 is SGHTA and CDR2 FQGNSA. V lost 4 bases to trimming and J lost 4 bases, with 6 bases between them.

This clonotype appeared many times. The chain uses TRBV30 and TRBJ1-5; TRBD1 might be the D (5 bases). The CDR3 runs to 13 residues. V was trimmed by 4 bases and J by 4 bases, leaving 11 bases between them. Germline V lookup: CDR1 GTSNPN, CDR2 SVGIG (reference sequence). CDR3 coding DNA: TGTGCCTGGAATACAGGCGGGAATCAGCCCCAGCATTTT. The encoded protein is CAWNTGGNQPQHF.

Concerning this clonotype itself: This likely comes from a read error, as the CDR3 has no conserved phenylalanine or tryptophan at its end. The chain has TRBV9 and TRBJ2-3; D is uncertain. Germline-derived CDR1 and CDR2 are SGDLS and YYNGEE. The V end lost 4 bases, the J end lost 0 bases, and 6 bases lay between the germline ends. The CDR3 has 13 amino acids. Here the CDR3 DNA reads TGTGCCAGCAGCCTCTCTAGCACAGATACGCAGTATTCT. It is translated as CASSLSSTDTQYS.

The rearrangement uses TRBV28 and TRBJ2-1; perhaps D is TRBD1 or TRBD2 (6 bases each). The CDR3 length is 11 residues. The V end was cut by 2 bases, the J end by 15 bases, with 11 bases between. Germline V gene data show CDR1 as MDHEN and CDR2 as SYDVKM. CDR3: CASSLQGRPFF. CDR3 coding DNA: TGTGCCAGCAGTTTACAGGGGAGGCCGTTCTTC.

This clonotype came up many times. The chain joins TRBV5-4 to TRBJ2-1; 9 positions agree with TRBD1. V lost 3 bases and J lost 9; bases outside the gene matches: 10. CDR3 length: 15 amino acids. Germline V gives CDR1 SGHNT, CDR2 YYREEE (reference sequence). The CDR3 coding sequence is TGTGCCAGCAGCTCCGCCGGGACAGGGAATACTGAGCAGTTCTTC. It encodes CASSSAGTGNTEQFF.

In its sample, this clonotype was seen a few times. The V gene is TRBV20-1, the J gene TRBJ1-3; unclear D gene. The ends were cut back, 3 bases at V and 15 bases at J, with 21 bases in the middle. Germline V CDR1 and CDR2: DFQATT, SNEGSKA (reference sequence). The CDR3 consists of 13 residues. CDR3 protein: CSASLPGTQAPYF. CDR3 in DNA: TGCAGTGCTAGCCTCCCGGGTACCCAAGCCCCATATTTT.

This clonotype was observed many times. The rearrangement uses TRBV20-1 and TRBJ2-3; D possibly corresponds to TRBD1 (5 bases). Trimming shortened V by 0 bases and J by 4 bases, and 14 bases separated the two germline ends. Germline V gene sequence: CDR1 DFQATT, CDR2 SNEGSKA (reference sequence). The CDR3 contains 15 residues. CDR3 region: CSAREDSTSADTQYF. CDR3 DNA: TGCAGTGCTAGAGAAGACAGCACCTCCGCAGATACGCAGTATTTT.

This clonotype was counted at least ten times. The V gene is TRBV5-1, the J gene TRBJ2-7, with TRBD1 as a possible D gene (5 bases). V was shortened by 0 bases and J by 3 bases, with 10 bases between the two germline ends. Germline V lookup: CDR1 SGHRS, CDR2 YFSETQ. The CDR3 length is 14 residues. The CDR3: CASSLAQGGYEQYF. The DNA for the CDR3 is TGCGCCAGCAGCTTGGCCCAGGGCGGCTACGAGCAGTACTTC.

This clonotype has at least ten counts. In DNA form, the CDR3 reads TGCAGCGTTGGGATCGGAGGAGGAAACATTCAGTACTTC. Protein product: CSVGIGGGNIQYF. This chain links TRBV29-1 with TRBJ2-4; possibly TRBD2 for D (5 bases). The CDR3 totals 13 residues. With 4 bases removed from V and 6 bases from J, the gap between germline ends came to 13 bases. Per germline, CDR1 SQVTM and CDR2 ANQGSEA.

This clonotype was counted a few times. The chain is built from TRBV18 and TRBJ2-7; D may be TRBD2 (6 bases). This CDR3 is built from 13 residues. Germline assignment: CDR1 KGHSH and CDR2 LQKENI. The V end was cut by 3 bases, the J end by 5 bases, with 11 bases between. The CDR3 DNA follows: TGTGCCAGCTCACCCCGACTAGGGGACGAGCAGTACTTC. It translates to CASSPRLGDEQYF.

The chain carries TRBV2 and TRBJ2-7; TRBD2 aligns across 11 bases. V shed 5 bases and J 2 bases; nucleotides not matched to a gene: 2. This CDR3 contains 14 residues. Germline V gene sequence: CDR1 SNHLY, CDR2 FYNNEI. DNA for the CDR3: TGTGCCAGCAGTACTAGCGGGGGCCCCTACGAGCAGTACTTC. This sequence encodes CASSTSGGPYEQYF.

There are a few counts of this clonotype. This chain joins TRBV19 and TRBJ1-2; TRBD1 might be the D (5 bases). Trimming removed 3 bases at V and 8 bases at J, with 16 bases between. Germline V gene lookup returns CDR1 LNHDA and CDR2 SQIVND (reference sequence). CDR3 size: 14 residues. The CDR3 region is CASSIRGTFSGYTF. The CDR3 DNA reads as TGTGCCAGTAGTATTCGGGGGACCTTCTCGGGCTACACCTTC.

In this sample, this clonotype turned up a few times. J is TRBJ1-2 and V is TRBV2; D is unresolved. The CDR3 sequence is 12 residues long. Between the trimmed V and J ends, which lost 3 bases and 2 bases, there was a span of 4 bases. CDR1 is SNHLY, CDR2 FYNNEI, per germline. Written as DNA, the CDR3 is TGTGCCAGCAGTGACCGCAACTATGGCTACACCTTC. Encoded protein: CASSDRNYGYTF.

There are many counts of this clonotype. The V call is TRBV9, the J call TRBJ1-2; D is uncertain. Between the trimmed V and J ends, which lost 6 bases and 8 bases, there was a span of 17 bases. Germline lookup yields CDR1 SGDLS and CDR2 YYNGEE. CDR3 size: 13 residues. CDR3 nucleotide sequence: TGTGCCAGCACCTCAGAAAACGGAGGAGGCTACACCTTC. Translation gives CASTSENGGGYTF.

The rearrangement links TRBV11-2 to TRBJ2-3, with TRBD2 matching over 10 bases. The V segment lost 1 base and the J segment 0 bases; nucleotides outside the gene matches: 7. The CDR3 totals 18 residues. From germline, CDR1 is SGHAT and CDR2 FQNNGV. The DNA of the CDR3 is TGTGCCAGCAGCTTAGGCTTCGGACTAGCGGTTAGCACAGATACGCAGTATTTT. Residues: CASSLGFGLAVSTDTQYF.

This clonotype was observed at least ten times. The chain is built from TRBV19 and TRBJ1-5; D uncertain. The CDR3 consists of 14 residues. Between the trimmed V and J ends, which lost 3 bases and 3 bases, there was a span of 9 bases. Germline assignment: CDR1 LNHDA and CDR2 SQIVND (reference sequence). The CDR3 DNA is TGTGCCAGTAGTATGGCAGCAATCAATCAGCCCCAGCATTTT. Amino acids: CASSMAAINQPQHF.

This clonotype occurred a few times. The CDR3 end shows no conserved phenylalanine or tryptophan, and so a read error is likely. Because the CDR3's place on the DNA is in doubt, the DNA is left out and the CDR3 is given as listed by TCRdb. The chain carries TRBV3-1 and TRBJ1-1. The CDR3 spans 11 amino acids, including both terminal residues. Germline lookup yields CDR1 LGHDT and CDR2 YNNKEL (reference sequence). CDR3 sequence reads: CASSQGEGTEI.

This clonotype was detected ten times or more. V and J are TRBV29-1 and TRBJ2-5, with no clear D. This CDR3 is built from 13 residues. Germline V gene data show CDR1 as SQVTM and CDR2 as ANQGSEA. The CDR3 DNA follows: TGCGGTAGTACCCTTCCGGGCCGAGAGACCCAGTACTTC. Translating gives CGSTLPGRETQYF.

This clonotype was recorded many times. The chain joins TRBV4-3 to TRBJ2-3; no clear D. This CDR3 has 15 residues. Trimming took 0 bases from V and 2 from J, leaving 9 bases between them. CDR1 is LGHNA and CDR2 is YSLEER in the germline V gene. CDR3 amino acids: CASSQEASVTDTQYF. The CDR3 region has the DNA TGCGCCAGCAGCCAAGAGGCATCCGTCACAGATACGCAGTATTTT.

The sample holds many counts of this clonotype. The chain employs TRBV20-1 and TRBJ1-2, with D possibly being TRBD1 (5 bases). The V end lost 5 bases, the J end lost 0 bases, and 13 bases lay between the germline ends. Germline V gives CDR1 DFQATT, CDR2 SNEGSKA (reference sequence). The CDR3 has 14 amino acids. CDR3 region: CSALGAGSNYGYTF. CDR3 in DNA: TGCAGTGCTTTAGGGGCAGGCTCTAACTATGGCTACACCTTC.

CDR3 bases: TGTGCCAGCAGCGCCTCGGGACAGGGGTATAATGAGCAGTTCTTC. Translation gives CASSASGQGYNEQFF. The chain combines TRBV9 with TRBJ2-1; 10 bases align to TRBD1. Germline V gene sequence: CDR1 SGDLS, CDR2 YYNGEE. V gave up 3 bases and J gave up 7 bases; unmatched junction bases: 7. The CDR3 has 15 amino acids.

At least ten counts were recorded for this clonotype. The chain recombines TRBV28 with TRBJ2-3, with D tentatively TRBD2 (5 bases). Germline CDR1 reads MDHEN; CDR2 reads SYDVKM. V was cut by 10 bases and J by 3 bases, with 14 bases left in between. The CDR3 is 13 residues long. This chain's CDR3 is CATAGEGTDTQYF. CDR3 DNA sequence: TGTGCCACCGCGGGTGAAGGAACAGATACGCAGTATTTT.

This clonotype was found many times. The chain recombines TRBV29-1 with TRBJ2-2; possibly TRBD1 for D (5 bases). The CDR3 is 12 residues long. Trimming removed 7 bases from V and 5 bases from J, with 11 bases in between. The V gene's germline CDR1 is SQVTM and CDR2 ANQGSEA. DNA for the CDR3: TGCAGCGCCGTTAGGGGTACCGGGGAGCTGTTTTTT. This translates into CSAVRGTGELFF.

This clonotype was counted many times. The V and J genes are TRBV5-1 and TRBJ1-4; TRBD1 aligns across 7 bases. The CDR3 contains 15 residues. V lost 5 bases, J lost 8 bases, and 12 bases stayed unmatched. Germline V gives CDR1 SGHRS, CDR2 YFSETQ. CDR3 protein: CASSGRDSGEEKLFF. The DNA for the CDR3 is TGCGCCAGCAGTGGACGGGACAGCGGAGAGGAAAAACTGTTTTTT.

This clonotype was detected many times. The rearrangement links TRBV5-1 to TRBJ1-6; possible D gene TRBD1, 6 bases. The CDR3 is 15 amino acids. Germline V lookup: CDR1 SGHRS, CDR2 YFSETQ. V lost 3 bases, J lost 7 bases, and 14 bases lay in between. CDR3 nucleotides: TGCGCCAGCAGCTCGGACAGTTGGATAAATTCACCCCTCCACTTT. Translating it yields CASSSDSWINSPLHF.

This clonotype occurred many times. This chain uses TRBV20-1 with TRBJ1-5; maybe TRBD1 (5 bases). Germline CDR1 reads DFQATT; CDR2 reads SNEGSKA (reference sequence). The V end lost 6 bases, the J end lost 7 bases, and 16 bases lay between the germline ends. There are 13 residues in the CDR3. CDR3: CSADSGAGQPQHF. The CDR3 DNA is TGCAGTGCAGACAGTGGGGCGGGGCAGCCCCAGCATTTT.

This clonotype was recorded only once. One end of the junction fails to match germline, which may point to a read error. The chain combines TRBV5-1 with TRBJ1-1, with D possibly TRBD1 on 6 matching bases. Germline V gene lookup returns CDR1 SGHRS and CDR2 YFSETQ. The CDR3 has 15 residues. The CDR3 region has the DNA TGCGCCAACAGCAAACAGGGATTTGAGAGCACTGAAGCTTTCTTT. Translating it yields CANSKQGFESTEAFF.

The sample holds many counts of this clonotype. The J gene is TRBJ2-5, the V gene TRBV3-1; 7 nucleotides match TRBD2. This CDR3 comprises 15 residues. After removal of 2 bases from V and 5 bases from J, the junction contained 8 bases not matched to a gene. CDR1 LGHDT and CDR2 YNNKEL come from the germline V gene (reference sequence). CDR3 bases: TGTGCCAGCAGCCAACTGCGCGGGGGAGGGGAGACCCAGTACTTC. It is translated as CASSQLRGGGETQYF.